This T cell receptor (beta chain) came from a study of blood T cell repertoires in COVID-19. The CDR3 extends over 15 amino acids. Trimming took 6 bases from V and 0 from J, leaving 12 bases between them. Germline lookup yields CDR1 SEHNR and CDR2 FQNEAQ (reference sequence). TCRdb's table, derived via immunoSEQ multiplex PCR, lists solely in-frame clones and lacks some. Of some 260,000 clones in the sample, roughly 88% were seen once. The sequence derives from a woman in her 70s with COVID-19, enrolled during active disease. V gene TRBV7-9 combines with J gene TRBJ1-3; D is possibly TRBD1 (5 bases). Sequences were obtained from peripheral blood. The CDR3 coding sequence is TGTGCCAGCAGTGCGCAGGGTCACTCTGGAAACACCATATATTTT. Its translation: CASSAQGHSGNTIYF.